Sequencing of this TCR beta chain was carried out in a study of graft-versus-host responses after intestinal transplantation. In the study overall: Every transplant recipient was induced with anti-thymocyte globulin, then maintained on tacrolimus and steroids for two to three years. Study results and limitations: Among recipient marrow samples, GvH clones were found; some appeared first in ileum or blood.

Germline V gene lookup returns CDR1 SNHLY and CDR2 FYNNEI. Germline trimming cut 6 bases from V and 4 bases from J; bases unmatched to any gene: 6. This CDR3 region has 14 residues. Profiling relied on immunoSEQ multiplex PCR, and the TCRdb table lists in-frame clones only, not all of them. The sample includes 100,000 to 140,000 clones, 87% of them seen just once. For this clone: Its cognate antigen is unknown.

The receptor's source is a human donor who was the organ donor for an intestinal transplant. The sequencing here drew on unstimulated CD4+ T cells sorted from spleen or lymph node cells, taken before transplant. This rearrangement joins TRBV2 to TRBJ1-5; 7 nucleotides line up with TRBD1. The CDR3 region has the DNA TGTGCCAGCAGCGGGGGGGACAGAAATCAGCCCCAGCATTTT. Its protein product is CASSGGDRNQPQHF.